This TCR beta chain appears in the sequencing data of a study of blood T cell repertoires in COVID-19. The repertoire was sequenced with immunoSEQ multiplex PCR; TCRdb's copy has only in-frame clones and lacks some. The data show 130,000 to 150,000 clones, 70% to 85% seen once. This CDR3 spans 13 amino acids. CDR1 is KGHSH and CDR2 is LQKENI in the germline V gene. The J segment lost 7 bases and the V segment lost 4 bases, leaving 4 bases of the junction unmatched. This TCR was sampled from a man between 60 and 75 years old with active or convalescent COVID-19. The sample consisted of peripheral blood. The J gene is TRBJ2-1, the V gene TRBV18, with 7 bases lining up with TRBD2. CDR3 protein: CASSRGGSNEQFF. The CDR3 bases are TGTGCCAGCTCACGAGGCGGGAGTAATGAGCAGTTCTTC.